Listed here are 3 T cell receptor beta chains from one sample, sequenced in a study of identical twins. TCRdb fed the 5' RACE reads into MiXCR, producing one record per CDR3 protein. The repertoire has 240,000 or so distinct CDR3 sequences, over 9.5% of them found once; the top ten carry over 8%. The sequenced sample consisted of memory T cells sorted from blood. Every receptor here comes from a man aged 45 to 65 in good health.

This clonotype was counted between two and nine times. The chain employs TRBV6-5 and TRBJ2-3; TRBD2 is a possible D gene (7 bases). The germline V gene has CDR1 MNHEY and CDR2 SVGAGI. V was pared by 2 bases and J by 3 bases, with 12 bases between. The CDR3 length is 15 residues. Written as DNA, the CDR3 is TGTGCCAGCAGTTACGTGGGGGGGGCGACAGATACGCAGTATTTT. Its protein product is CASSYVGGATDTQYF.

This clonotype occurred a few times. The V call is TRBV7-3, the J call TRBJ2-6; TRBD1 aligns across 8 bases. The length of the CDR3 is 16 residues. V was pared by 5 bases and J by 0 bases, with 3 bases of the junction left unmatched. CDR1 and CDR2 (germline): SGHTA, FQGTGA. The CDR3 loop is CASSKDRDSGANVLTF. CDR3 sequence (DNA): TGTGCCAGCAGCAAGGACAGGGACTCTGGGGCCAACGTCCTGACTTTC.

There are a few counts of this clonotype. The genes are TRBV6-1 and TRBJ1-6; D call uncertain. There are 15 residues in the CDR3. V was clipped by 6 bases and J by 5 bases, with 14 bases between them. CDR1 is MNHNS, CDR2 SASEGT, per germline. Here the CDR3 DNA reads TGTGCCAGCAGCCAAGGGCTTGGGGATAATTCACCCCTCCACTTT. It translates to CASSQGLGDNSPLHF.